The 21 T cell receptor beta chains given below trace back to one sample, sequenced in a study of Ad26.COV2.S vaccination and SARS-CoV-2 variants (TCRdb year 2021). The time point label on this specimen signifies: individuals recovered from natural SARS-CoV-2 infection. Receptors were amplified or captured by the immunoSEQ multiplex PCR assay. TCRdb limited this immuneACCESS table to in-frame rearrangements with V and J called. A share of clones is missing; checked studies link under half to unresolved V genes, and the rest is unexplained. Across this sample there are roughly 140,000 clones, with 70% to 90% seen only once. More than 4.5% of the sample belongs to the ten largest clones. Sequenced here: peripheral blood, sampled after recovery from COVID-19. All receptors derive from a human donor who had recovered from COVID-19.

CDR3 DNA sequence: TGCGCCAGCAGCTTGAGGGTAGGGGGTACGCAGTATTTT. It translates to CASSLRVGGTQYF. V usage is TRBV5-1 and J usage is TRBJ2-3, with D possibly matching TRBD1 (6 bases). V was pared by 1 base and J by 8 bases, with 11 bases between. CDR3 length equals 13 residues. CDR1 is SGHRS and CDR2 is YFSETQ in the germline V gene. Based on the CDR3 plus reference TRBV5-1 and TRBJ2-3, the full variable domain is KAGVTQTPRYLIKTRGQQVTLSCSPISGHRSVSWYQQTPGQGLQFLFEYFSETQRNKGNFPGRFSGRQFSNSRSEMNVSTLELGDSALYLCASSLRVGGTQYFGPGTRLTVL.

This clone has just a few counts. V usage is TRBV7-9 and J usage is TRBJ1-5; D is perhaps TRBD1 (5 bases). The CDR3 contains 13 residues. Germline CDR1 and CDR2: SEHNR and FQNEAQ (reference sequence). Trimming removed 0 bases at V and 8 bases at J, with 8 bases between. The CDR3 nucleotides are TGTGCCAGCAGCTTAGCGGAGGGGAAGCCCCAGCATTTT. Amino acid sequence: CASSLAEGKPQHF.

V usage is TRBV10-2 and J usage is TRBJ2-7; tentative D call: TRBD2 (6 bases). Trimming pared 3 bases from V and 6 bases from J, leaving 15 bases between. Germline loops: CDR1 WSHSY, CDR2 SAAADI. The CDR3 consists of 14 residues. The CDR3 DNA sequence: TGCGCCAGCAGTGAAGGAGGGTCAAGGGCCGAGCAGTACTTC. Encoded protein: CASSEGGSRAEQYF.

V is TRBV9 and J is TRBJ2-1, with 7 positions matching TRBD1. Germline CDR1 and CDR2: SGDLS and YYNGEE. The CDR3 has 15 residues. Losses at the gene ends were 1 base for V and 0 bases for J; bases not matched to a gene: 1. CDR3 nucleotide sequence: TGTGCCAGCAGCGTAACAGGGGCCTCCTACAATGAGCAGTTCTTC. Its protein product is CASSVTGASYNEQFF.

This clone has just one count. V and J are TRBV7-9 and TRBJ1-1; D call uncertain. The CDR3 has 13 amino acids. V lost 6 bases and J lost 1, with 9 bases in between. Germline V CDR1 and CDR2: SEHNR, FQNEAQ (reference sequence). This chain's CDR3 is CASSYTSNTEAFF. In DNA, the CDR3 is TGTGCCAGCAGTTACACCTCGAACACTGAAGCTTTCTTT. Using reference TRBV7-9 and TRBJ1-1 for the parts outside the CDR3, the full variable domain is DTGVSQNPRHKITKRGQNVTFRCDPISEHNRLYWYRQTLGQGPEFLTYFQNEAQLEKSRLLSDRFSAERPKGSFSTLEIQRTEQGDSAMYLCASSYTSNTEAFFGQGTRLTVV.

The V call is TRBV19, the J call TRBJ1-2; a possible D gene is TRBD1 (5 bases). The V end lost 0 bases, the J end lost 2 bases, and 13 bases lay between the germline ends. CDR1 LNHDA and CDR2 SQIVND come from the germline V gene (reference sequence). This CDR3 comprises 16 residues. DNA of the CDR3: TGTGCCAGTAGTATAGACGGCGGGGGAGAAAACTATGGCTACACCTTC. Its translation is CASSIDGGGENYGYTF.

The chain is built from TRBV30 and TRBJ2-3; D uncertain. Per germline, CDR1 GTSNPN and CDR2 SVGIG (reference sequence). The V and J ends lost 8 bases and 0 bases respectively, with 15 bases between them. This CDR3 is 14 amino acids long. CDR3 in amino acids: CARKLKASTDTQYF. The CDR3 nucleotides read TGTGCCCGTAAACTAAAAGCTAGCACAGATACGCAGTATTTT. The whole variable domain, filled in from reference TRBV30 and TRBJ2-3, reads SQTIHQWPATLVQPVGSPLSLECTVEGTSNPNLYWYRQAAGRGLQLLFYSVGIGQISSEVPQNLSASRPQDRQFILSSKKLLLSDSGFYLCARKLKASTDTQYFGPGTRLTVL.

V is TRBV3-1 (or the pseudogene TRBV3-2) and J is TRBJ1-1; TRBD1 matches at 7 bases. Germline V CDR1 and CDR2: LGHDT, YNNKEL (reference sequence). V lost 8 bases and J lost 6; bases outside the gene matches: 9. The CDR3 runs to 13 residues. CDR3 nucleotide sequence: TGTGCCAGCTCCATTCAGGGGGGGTCTGAAGCTTTCTTT. Encoded protein: CASSIQGGSEAFF.

The V gene is TRBV7-9, the J gene TRBJ2-1; perhaps TRBD1 as D (6 bases). The CDR3 spans 11 residues. CDR1 and CDR2 from the germline V gene are SEHNR and FQNEAQ (reference sequence). V was trimmed by 8 bases and J by 10 bases, leaving 12 bases between them. CDR3: CASAWTVEQFF. For the CDR3, the DNA is TGTGCCAGCGCGTGGACAGTAGAGCAGTTCTTC. Full variable domain (remainder filled in from reference TRBV7-9 and TRBJ2-1): DTGVSQNPRHKITKRGQNVTFRCDPISEHNRLYWYRQTLGQGPEFLTYFQNEAQLEKSRLLSDRFSAERPKGSFSTLEIQRTEQGDSAMYLCASAWTVEQFFGPGTRLTVL.

This clone was seen once. This chain links TRBV11-2 with TRBJ1-4; 8 bases fit TRBD1. The CDR3 runs to 15 residues. The germline gives CDR1 SGHAT, CDR2 FQNNGV. With 5 bases clipped from V and 8 bases from J, the junction kept 10 bases outside the gene matches. The CDR3 loop is CASSGTGGKGEKLFF. CDR3 DNA: TGTGCCAGCAGCGGAACAGGGGGAAAAGGGGAAAAACTGTTTTTT.

This sequence joins TRBV6-2 or TRBV6-3 and TRBJ1-2; D uncertain. Germline V gives CDR1 MNHEY, CDR2 SVGEGT. V was clipped by 4 bases and J by 8 bases, with 23 bases between them. The CDR3 covers 16 residues. CDR3 coding DNA: TGTGCCAGCAGTTCCCCCCGGGTCCCACCCAGAGGAGGCTACACCTTC. Encoded protein: CASSSPRVPPRGGYTF.

In DNA, the CDR3 is TGTGCCAGCAGTGTCCGGGCTGAAGCTTTCTTT. It codes for CASSVRAEAFF. The chain employs TRBV28 and TRBJ1-1; D gene ambiguous. Germline V lookup: CDR1 MDHEN, CDR2 SYDVKM. This CDR3 comprises 11 residues. Trimming cost V 5 bases and J 6 bases, with 7 bases left between them. The full variable domain, in which reference TRBV28 and TRBJ1-1 provide the parts outside the CDR3, is DVKVTQSSRYLVKRTGEKVFLECVQDMDHENMFWYRQDPGLGLRLIYFSYDVKMKEKGDIPEGYSVSREKKERFSLILESASTNQTSMYLCASSVRAEAFFGQGTRLTVV.

The gene calls are TRBV9 and TRBJ2-3; maybe TRBD2 (5 bases). The CDR3 length is 15 residues. The germline V gene has CDR1 SGDLS and CDR2 YYNGEE. Trimming shortened V by 0 bases and J by 6 bases, and 14 bases separated the two germline ends. This CDR3 reads CASSVVNGVPDTQYF. The CDR3 DNA reads TGTGCCAGCAGCGTAGTGAACGGGGTGCCGGATACGCAGTATTTT.

The rearrangement uses TRBV18 and TRBJ2-7; possibly TRBD2 for D (5 bases). Germline V gives CDR1 KGHSH, CDR2 LQKENI. There are 13 residues in the CDR3. With 4 bases removed from V and 2 bases from J, the gap between germline ends came to 9 bases. The CDR3 nucleotides are TGTGCCAGCTCACAGCGGTACCCCTACGAGCAGTACTTC. Amino acid sequence: CASSQRYPYEQYF.

The chain is built from TRBV29-1 and TRBJ2-1, with 13 bases aligning to TRBD2. This CDR3 has 14 amino acids. The junction had 9 bases not matched to a gene; V was cut back by 7 bases and J by 9 bases. In germline, CDR1 is SQVTM, CDR2 ANQGSEA. CDR3 in amino acids: CSGGLAGVGTEQFF. DNA for the CDR3: TGCAGCGGAGGACTAGCGGGGGTAGGTACTGAGCAGTTCTTC.

CDR3: CASSPPWDRGAMNTEAFF. The CDR3 DNA is TGTGCCAGCAGCCCCCCGTGGGACAGGGGAGCGATGAACACTGAAGCTTTCTTT. V and J are TRBV7-8 and TRBJ1-1; 10 bases align to TRBD1. The V gene end was trimmed by 5 bases and the J gene end by 0 bases; junction bases not matched to a gene: 12. This CDR3 has 18 amino acids. Germline V CDR1 and CDR2: SGHVS, FQNEAQ.

The chain links TRBV4-1 to TRBJ2-3; D is undetermined. Trimming removed 1 base from V and 3 bases from J, with 11 bases in between. The CDR3 has 15 residues. Germline CDR1 MGHRA, CDR2 YSYEKL. Here the CDR3 DNA reads TGCGCCAGCAGCCAAGTCGAGATTTCGACAGATACGCAGTATTTT. It specifies CASSQVEISTDTQYF.

The V gene is TRBV2, the J gene TRBJ2-3; no reliable D call. Germline V CDR1 and CDR2: SNHLY, FYNNEI. V shed 7 bases and J shed 2 bases, with 7 bases lying between them. This CDR3 comprises 12 residues. The CDR3 DNA sequence: TGTGCCAGCACGAGGTCCACAGATACGCAGTATTTT. Amino acid sequence: CASTRSTDTQYF.

The CDR3 is CASSKRQGDNSPLHF. Here the CDR3 DNA reads TGTGCCAGCAGCAAAAGACAGGGGGATAATTCACCCCTCCACTTT. The rearrangement joins TRBV7-2 to TRBJ1-6; 9 bases agree with TRBD1. CDR1 and CDR2 (germline): SGHTA, FQGNSA. With 5 bases clipped from V and 5 bases from J, the junction kept 4 bases outside the gene matches. The CDR3 length is 15 residues. Full variable domain (missing parts from reference TRBV7-2 and TRBJ1-6): GAGVSQSPSNKVTEKGKDVELRCDPISGHTALYWYRQSLGQGLEFLIYFQGNSAPDKSGLPSDRFSAERTGGSVSTLTIQRTQQEDSAVYLCASSKRQGDNSPLHFGNGTRLTVT.

The sample holds one count of this clone. V gene TRBV7-2 combines with J gene TRBJ1-6; tentative D call: TRBD1 (5 bases). Germline CDR1 SGHTA, CDR2 FQGNSA. Trimming left V 6 bases short and J 7 bases short, with 28 bases between. CDR3 size: 19 residues. Written as DNA, the CDR3 is TGTGCCAGCAGTTCTCGGGGACCTCCCCTTAGTTTAGGCAATTCACCCCTCCACTTT. Protein product: CASSSRGPPLSLGNSPLHF.

The table lists this clone with a few counts. V and J are TRBV6-6 and TRBJ2-3; tentatively, D is TRBD2 (7 bases). Deletions cut 4 bases from V and 0 bases from J, with 14 bases between. This CDR3 spans 16 amino acids. Germline CDR1 and CDR2: MNHNY and SVGAGI (reference sequence). The CDR3 DNA is TGTGCCAGCAGTTTGGGGGGGCGAGCTAGCACAGATACGCAGTATTTT. This sequence encodes CASSLGGRASTDTQYF.